Listed below are T cell receptor beta chains from one sample, sequenced in a study of blood T cells in healthy people across ages. Each CDR3 protein is one row after TCRdb ran MiXCR on the 5' RACE reads. The table lists 600,000 to 800,000 distinct CDR3 sequences, around a fifth of them singletons. The material sequenced was blood. These receptors all stem from a man between 65 and 85 years old in good health. Both conserved end residues are trimmed from each CDR3.

TRBV20-1	.	SAGKLAGGPHEQY
TRBV7-8	TRBJ2-2	ASSLEGQGMWDGELF
TRBV7-2	TRBJ1-2	ASSPLPVQGDYGYT
TRBV29-1	TRBJ1-1	SVDRGNTEAF
TRBV28	TRBJ1-2	ATILAGRGYT
TRBV5-1	TRBJ2-5	ASSLMGQGGETQY
TRBV4-1	TRBJ2-1	ASSQVGLAGGEQF
TRBV5-6	TRBJ2-1	ASSLGRNDEQF
TRBV20-1	TRBJ1-5	SASGRQVREPQH
TRBV20-1	TRBJ2-3	SAIRLAGVTDTQY
TRBV19	TRBJ2-1	ASREVAGGYNEQF
TRBV24-1	TRBJ2-2	ATSPRGLGGELF
TRBV12-3/TRBV12-4	TRBJ1-2	ASSGFPNYGYT
TRBV28	TRBJ2-7	ASSLNLQGYEQY
TRBV20-1	TRBJ1-1	SAREIQGTTEAF
TRBV7-9	TRBJ2-5	ASSLLVTQETQY
TRBV28	TRBJ1-6	ASSLPFVGRSYNSPLH
TRBV9	TRBJ2-5	ASSVETSGKETQY
TRBV12-5	.	ASAQGLEVNEQF
TRBV6-5	TRBJ2-7	ASSYTGTSYEQY
TRBV20-1	.	SARSRDKTYEQY
TRBV21-1	TRBJ2-3	ASSKARAGDTQY
TRBV6-6	TRBJ2-3	ASSDAGTSGTDTQY
TRBV4-2	TRBJ1-1	ASSQAGGGTEAF
TRBV4-3	TRBJ2-1	AGSQEGTSGSYEQF
TRBV15	TRBJ2-3	ATSRETSNRGDTQY
TRBV7-9	TRBJ2-7	ASSFTGSLYEQY
TRBV29-1	TRBJ2-3	SVEEGTDTQY